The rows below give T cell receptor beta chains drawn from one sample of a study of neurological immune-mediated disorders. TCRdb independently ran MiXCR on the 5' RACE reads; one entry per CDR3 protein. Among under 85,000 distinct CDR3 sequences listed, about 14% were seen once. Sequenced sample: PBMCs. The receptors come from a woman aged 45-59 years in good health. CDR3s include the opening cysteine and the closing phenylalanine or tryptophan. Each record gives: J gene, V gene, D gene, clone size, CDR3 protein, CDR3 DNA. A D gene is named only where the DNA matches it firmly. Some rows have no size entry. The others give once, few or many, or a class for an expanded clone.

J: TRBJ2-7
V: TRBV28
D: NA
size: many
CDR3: CASSTRYMGHEQYF
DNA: TGTGCCAGCAGTACCAGGTATATGGGCCACGAGCAGTACTTC

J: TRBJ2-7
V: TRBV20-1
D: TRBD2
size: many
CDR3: CSATRLGRDYYEQYF
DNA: TGCAGTGCTACCCGGCTAGGACGGGACTACTACGAGCAGTACTTC

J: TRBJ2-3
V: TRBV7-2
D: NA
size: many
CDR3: CASSFNSGITDTQYF
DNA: TGTGCCAGCAGTTTTAATAGCGGCATCACAGATACGCAGTATTTT

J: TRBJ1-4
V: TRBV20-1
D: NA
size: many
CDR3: CSARELTATNEKLFF
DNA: TGCAGTGCTAGGGAATTAACCGCAACTAATGAAAAACTGTTTTTT

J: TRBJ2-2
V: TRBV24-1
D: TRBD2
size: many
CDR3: CATSDSSGRAGELFF
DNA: TGTGCCACCAGTGACTCTAGCGGGAGAGCCGGGGAGCTGTTTTTT

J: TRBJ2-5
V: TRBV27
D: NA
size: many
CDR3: CASGSRDLRQETQYF
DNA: TGTGCCAGCGGCAGCCGTGACCTCCGTCAAGAGACCCAGTACTTC

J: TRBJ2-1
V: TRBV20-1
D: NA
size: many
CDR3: CSARSQGEHYNEQFF
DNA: TGCAGTGCTAGATCCCAGGGTGAGCACTACAATGAGCAGTTCTTC

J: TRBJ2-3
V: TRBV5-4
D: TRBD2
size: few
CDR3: CASSLRGRGDTQYF
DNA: TGTGCCAGCAGCTTACGCGGGAGAGGAGATACGCAGTATTTT

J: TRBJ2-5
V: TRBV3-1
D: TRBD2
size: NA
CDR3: CASSPSGAGETQYF
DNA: TGTGCCAGCAGCCCTAGCGGGGCGGGTGAGACCCAGTACTTC

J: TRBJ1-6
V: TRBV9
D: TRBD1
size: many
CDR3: CASSNQGVNSPLHF
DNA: TGTGCCAGCAGCAATCAGGGGGTTAATTCACCCCTCCACTTT

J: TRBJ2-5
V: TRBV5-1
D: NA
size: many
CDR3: CASSLGSVLEETQYF
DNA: TGCGCCAGCAGCTTGGGCTCGGTCTTGGAAGAGACCCAGTACTTC

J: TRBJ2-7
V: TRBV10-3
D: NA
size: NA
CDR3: CAISEPRHSYEQYF
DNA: TGTGCCATCAGTGAGCCGAGGCACTCCTACGAGCAGTACTTC

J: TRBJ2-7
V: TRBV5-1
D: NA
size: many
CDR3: CASSLDSRYEQYF
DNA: TGCGCCAGCAGCTTGGATTCGCGCTACGAGCAGTACTTC

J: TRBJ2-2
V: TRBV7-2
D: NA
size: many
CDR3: CASSPRVYTGELFF
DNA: TGTGCCAGCAGCCCACGGGTCTACACCGGGGAGCTGTTTTTT

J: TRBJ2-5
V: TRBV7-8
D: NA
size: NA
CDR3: CASSRGSEQETQYF
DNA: TGTGCCAGCAGCCGTGGTAGCGAACAAGAGACCCAGTACTTC

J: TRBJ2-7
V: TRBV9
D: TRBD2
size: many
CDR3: CASSVSTSGRDEQYF
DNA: TGTGCCAGCAGCGTTTCAACTAGCGGAAGGGACGAGCAGTACTTC

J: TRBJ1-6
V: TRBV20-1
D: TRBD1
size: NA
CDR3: CSASFAGQPNSPLHF
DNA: TGCAGTGCTAGTTTTGCGGGACAGCCTAATTCACCCCTCCACTTT

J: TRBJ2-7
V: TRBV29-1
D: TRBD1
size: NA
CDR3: CSGIPGQGSYKQYF
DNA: TGCAGCGGAATCCCGGGACAGGGTTCCTACAAGCAGTACTTC

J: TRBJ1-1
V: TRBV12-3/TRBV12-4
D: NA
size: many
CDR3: CASSFSGRNTEAFF
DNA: TGTGCCAGCAGTTTTTCAGGTAGGAACACTGAAGCTTTCTTT

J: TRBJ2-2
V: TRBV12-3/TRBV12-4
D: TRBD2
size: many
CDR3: CASKGVIAGGINTGELFF
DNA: TGTGCCAGCAAGGGTGTGATAGCGGGAGGGATAAACACCGGGGAGCTGTTTTTT

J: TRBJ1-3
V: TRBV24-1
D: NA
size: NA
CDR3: CATKGSGNTIYF
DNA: TGTGCCACCAAGGGGTCTGGAAACACCATATATTTT

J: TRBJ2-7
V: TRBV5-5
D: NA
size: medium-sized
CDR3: CASSSRDGTYEQYF
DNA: TGTGCCAGCAGCTCCCGGGACGGAACCTACGAGCAGTACTTC

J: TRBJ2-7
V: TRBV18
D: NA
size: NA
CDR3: CASSPGAYEQYF
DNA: TGTGCCAGCTCACCGGGTGCCTACGAGCAGTACTTC

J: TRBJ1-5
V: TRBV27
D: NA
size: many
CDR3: CASSLLGQPQHF
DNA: TGTGCCAGCAGTTTATTGGGACAGCCCCAGCATTTT

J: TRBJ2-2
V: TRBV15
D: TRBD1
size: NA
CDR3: CAASRGQVFSGELFF
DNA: TGTGCCGCCAGTAGAGGACAGGTGTTTAGCGGGGAGCTGTTTTTT

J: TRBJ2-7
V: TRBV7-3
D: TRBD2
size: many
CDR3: CASSPPRTSGRNPYEQYF
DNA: TGTGCCAGCAGCCCACCCCGGACTAGCGGGAGGAACCCCTACGAGCAGTACTTC

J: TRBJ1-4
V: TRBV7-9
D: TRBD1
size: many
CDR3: CASSRDSNEKLFF
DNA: TGTGCCAGCAGCAGGGACAGCAATGAAAAACTGTTTTTT

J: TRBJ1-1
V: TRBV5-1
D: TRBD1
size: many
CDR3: CASSQQGYSEAFF
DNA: TGCGCCAGCAGTCAACAGGGGTACTCTGAAGCTTTCTTT

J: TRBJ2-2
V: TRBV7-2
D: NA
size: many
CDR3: CASSQSPRDQPIGELFF
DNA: TGTGCCAGCAGCCAATCCCCCCGGGACCAACCTATTGGGGAGCTGTTTTTT

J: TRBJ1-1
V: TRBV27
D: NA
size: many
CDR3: CASSTPGTQNTEAFF
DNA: TGTGCCAGCAGTACGCCCGGGACCCAGAACACTGAAGCTTTCTTT

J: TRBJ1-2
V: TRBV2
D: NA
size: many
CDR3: CASRIESGDYGYTF
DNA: TGTGCCAGCAGGATTGAGTCAGGGGACTATGGCTACACCTTC

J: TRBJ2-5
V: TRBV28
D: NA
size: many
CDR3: CASSAPQGRETQYF
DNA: TGTGCCAGCAGTGCACCCCAGGGGCGGGAGACCCAGTACTTC

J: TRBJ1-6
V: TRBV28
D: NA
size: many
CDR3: CASSSTPTSPLHF
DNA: TGTGCCAGCAGTTCCACCCCTACCTCACCCCTCCACTTT

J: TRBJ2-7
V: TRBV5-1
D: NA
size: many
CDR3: CASSPNTAGANEQYF
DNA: TGCGCCAGCAGCCCCAATACGGCAGGTGCCAATGAGCAGTACTTC

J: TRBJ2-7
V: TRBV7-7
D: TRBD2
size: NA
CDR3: CASSLAGGAEQYF
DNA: TGTGCTAGCAGCTTAGCGGGGGGGGCCGAGCAGTACTTC

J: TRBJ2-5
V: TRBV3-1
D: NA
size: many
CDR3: CASSHDGETQYF
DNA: TGTGCCAGCAGCCACGACGGAGAGACCCAGTACTTC

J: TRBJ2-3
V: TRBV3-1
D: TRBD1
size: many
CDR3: CASSPRDRGQLDTQYF
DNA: TGTGCCAGCAGCCCCCGGGACAGGGGGCAACTAGATACGCAGTATTTT

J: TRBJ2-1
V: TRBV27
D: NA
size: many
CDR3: CASSLTGTHNEQFF
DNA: TGTGCCAGCAGTTTAACCGGGACCCACAATGAGCAGTTCTTC

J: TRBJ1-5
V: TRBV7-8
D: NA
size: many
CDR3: CASSLAVNSNQPQHF
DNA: TGTGCCAGCAGCTTAGCCGTTAATAGCAATCAGCCCCAGCATTTT

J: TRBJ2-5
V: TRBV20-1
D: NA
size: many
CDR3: CSASRGQETQYF
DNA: TGCAGTGCTAGTCGGGGCCAAGAGACCCAGTACTTC

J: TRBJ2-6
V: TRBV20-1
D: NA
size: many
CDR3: CSARAEGTSSGANVLTF
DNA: TGCAGTGCTAGAGCCGAGGGAACTAGCTCTGGGGCCAACGTCCTGACTTTC

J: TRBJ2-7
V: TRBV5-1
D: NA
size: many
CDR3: CASFPSVDAYEQYF
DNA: TGCGCCAGCTTCCCGTCAGTTGATGCCTACGAGCAGTACTTC

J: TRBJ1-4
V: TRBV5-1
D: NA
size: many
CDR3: CASKYDPGRPDEKLFF
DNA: TGCGCCAGCAAATACGACCCGGGACGGCCCGATGAAAAACTGTTTTTT

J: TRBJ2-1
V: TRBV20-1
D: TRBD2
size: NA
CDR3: CSARVRAGGNYNEQFF
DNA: TGCAGTGCTAGAGTTCGAGCGGGAGGGAACTACAATGAGCAGTTCTTC

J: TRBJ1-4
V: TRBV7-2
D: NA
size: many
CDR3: CASSLQGPAGEKLFF
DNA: TGTGCCAGCAGCTTACAGGGACCCGCGGGCGAAAAACTGTTTTTT

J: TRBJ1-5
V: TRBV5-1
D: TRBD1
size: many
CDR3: CASSLGTGAYQPQHF
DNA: TGCGCCAGCAGCTTGGGGACAGGGGCCTATCAGCCCCAGCATTTT

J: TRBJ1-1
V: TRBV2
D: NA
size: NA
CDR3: CASSEPTVRSTEAFF
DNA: TGTGCCAGCAGTGAACCGACAGTACGGAGCACTGAAGCTTTCTTT

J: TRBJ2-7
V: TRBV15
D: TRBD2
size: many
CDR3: CATSRAGSGRYEQYF
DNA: TGTGCCACCAGCAGAGCGGGTAGCGGGAGATACGAGCAGTACTTC

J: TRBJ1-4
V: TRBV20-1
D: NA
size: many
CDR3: CSAEPGRGEKLFF
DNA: TGCAGTGCTGAACCGGGCCGAGGGGAAAAACTGTTTTTT

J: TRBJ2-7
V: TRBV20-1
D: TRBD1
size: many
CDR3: CSATGDRPYEQYF
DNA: TGCAGTGCCACCGGGGACAGGCCCTACGAGCAGTACTTC

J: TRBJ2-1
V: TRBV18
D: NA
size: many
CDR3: CASSRLDGFNEQFF
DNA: TGTGCCAGCTCACGACTGGACGGCTTCAATGAGCAGTTCTTC

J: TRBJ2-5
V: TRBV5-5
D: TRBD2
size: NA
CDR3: CASSLLSGGRETQYF
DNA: TGTGCCAGCAGCTTGCTAAGCGGGGGCAGAGAGACCCAGTACTTC

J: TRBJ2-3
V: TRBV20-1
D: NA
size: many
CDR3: CSASAQRSWGTDTQYF
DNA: TGCAGTGCTAGTGCCCAGCGGAGTTGGGGCACAGATACGCAGTATTTT

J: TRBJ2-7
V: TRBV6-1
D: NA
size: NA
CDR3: CASSEMGRIYEQYF
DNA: TGTGCCAGCAGTGAAATGGGCCGGATCTACGAGCAGTACTTC

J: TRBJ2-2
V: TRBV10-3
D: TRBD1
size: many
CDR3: CAIRGDRGPSGELFF
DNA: TGTGCCATCAGAGGGGACAGGGGGCCGTCCGGGGAGCTGTTTTTT

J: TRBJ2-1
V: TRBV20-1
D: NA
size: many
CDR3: CSARGGGIRDNEQFF
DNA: TGCAGTGCTAGAGGGGGCGGGATTCGGGACAATGAGCAGTTCTTC